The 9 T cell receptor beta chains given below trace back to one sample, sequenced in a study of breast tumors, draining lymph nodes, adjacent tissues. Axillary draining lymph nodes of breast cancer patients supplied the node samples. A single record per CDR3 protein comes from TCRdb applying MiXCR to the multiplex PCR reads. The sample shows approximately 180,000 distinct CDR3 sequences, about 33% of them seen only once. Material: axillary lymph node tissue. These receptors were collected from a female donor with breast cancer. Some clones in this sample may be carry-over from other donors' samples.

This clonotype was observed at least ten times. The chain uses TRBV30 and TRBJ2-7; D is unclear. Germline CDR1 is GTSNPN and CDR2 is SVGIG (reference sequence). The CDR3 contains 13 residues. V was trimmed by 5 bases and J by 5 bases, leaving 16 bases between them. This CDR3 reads CAWGDHKGDEQYF. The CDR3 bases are TGTGCCTGGGGCGATCACAAGGGTGACGAGCAGTACTTC. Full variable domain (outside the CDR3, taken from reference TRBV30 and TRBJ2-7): SQTIHQWPATLVQPVGSPLSLECTVEGTSNPNLYWYRQAAGRGLQLLFYSVGIGQISSEVPQNLSASRPQDRQFILSSKKLLLSDSGFYLCAWGDHKGDEQYFGPGTRLTVT.

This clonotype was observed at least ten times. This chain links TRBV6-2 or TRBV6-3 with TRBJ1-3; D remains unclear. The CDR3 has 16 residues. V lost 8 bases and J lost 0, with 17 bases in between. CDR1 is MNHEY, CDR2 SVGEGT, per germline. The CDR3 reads CASSRGRLYSGNTIYF. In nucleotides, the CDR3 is TGTGCCAGCTCACGCGGGCGGCTCTACTCTGGAAACACCATATATTTT.

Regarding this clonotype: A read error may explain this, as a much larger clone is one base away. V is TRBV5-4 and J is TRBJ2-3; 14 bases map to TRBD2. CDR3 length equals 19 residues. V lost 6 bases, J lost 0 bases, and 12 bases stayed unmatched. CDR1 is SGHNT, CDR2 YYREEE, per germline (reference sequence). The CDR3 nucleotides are TGTGCCAGCACCCTTTGGGGGACTAGCGGGGGTAGAAGCACAGATACGCAGTATTTT. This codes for CASTLWGTSGGRSTDTQYF.

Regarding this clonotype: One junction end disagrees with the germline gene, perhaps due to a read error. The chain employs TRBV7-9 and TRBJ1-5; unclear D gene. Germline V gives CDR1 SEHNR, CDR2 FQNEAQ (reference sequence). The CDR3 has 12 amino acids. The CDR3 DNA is TGCGCCAGCAGCTTAGAATCAGAGACCCAGCATTTT. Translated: CASSLESETQHF.

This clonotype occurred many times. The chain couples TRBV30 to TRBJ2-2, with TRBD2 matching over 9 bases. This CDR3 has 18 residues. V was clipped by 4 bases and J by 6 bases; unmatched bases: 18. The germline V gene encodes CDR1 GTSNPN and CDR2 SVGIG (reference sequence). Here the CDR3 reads CAWKLPVTSGTKAGELFF. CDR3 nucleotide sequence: TGTGCCTGGAAACTGCCGGTGACTAGCGGTACTAAAGCCGGGGAGCTGTTTTTT.

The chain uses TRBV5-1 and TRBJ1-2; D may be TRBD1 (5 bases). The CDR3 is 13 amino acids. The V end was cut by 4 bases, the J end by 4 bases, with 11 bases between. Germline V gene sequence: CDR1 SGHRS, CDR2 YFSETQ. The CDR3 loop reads CASSQWGGYGYTF. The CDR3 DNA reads TGCGCCAGCAGCCAATGGGGGGGCTATGGCTACACCTTC.

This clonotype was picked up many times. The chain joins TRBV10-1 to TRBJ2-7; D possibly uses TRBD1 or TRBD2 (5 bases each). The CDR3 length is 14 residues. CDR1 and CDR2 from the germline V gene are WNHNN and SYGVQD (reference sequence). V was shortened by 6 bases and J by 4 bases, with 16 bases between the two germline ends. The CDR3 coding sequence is TGCGCCAGCAGCGCCGGGACGGGCGGTTACGAGCAGTACTTC. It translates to CASSAGTGGYEQYF.

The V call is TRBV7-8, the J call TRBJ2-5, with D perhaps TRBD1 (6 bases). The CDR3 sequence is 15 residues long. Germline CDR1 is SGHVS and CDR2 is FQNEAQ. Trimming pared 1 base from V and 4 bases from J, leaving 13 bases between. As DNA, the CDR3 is TGTGCCAGCAGCTTAGGGGGCAACAGGGCAGAGACCCAGTACTTC. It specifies CASSLGGNRAETQYF.

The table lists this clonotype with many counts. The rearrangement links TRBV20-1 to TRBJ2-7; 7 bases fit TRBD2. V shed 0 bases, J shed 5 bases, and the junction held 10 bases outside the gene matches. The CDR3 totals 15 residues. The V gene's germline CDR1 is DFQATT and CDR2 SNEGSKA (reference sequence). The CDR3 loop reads CSARDDGLVFDEQYF. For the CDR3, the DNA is TGCAGTGCTAGAGATGACGGACTAGTTTTCGACGAGCAGTACTTC.